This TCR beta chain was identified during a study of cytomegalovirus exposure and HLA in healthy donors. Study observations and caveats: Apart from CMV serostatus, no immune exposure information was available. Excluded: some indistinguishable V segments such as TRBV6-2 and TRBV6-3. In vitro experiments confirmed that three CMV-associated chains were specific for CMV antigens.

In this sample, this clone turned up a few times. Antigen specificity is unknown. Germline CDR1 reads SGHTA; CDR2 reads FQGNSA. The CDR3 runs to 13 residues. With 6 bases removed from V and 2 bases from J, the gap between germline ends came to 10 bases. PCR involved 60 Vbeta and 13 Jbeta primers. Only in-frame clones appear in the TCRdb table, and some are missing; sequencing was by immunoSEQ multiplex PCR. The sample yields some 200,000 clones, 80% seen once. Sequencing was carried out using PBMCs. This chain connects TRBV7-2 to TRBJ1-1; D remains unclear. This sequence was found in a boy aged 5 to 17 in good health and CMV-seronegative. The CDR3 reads CASSNTANTEAFF. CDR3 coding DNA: TGTGCCAGCAGTAACACAGCAAACACTGAAGCTTTCTTT.